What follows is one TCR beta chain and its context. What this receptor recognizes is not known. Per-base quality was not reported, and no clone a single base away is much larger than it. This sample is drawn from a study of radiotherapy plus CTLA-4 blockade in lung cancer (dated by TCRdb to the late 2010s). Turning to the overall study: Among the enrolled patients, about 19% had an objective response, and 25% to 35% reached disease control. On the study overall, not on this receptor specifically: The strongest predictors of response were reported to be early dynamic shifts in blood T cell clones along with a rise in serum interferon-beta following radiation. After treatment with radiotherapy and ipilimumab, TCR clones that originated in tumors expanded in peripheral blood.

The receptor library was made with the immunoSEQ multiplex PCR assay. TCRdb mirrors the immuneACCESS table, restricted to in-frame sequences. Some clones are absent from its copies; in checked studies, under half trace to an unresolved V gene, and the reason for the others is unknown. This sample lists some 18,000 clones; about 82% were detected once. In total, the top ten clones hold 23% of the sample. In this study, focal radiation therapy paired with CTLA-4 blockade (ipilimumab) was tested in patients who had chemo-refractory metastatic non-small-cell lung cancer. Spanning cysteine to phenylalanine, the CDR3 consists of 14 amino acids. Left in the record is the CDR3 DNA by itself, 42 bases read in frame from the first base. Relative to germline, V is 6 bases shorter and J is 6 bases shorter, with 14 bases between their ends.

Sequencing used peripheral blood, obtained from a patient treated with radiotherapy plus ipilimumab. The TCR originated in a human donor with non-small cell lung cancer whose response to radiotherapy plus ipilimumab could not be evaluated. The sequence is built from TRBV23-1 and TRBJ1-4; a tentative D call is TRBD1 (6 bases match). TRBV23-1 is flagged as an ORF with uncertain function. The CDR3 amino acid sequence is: CASRVQGGDEKLFF. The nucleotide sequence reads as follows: TGCGCCAGCAGGGTACAGGGTGGGGATGAAAAACTGTTTTTT.